Shown below are 3 T cell receptor beta chains from a single sample sequenced in a study of cytomegalovirus exposure and HLA in healthy donors. PCR was performed using 60 Vbeta and 13 Jbeta primers. Only in-frame clones appear in the TCRdb table, and some are missing; sequencing was by immunoSEQ multiplex PCR. The data contain more than 15,000 clones, about 75% of them seen just once; the ten biggest clones take up 3.7%. The sequenced material came from PBMCs. These receptor sequences come from a man younger than 30 in good health and CMV-seronegative.

This chain uses TRBV29-1 with TRBJ1-2; TRBD1 is a possible D gene (5 bases). Trimming left V 1 base short and J 6 bases short, with 12 bases between. The V gene's germline CDR1 is SQVTM and CDR2 ANQGSEA. This CDR3 comprises 13 residues. The CDR3 sequence: CSVEVMEGDGYTF. The CDR3 DNA sequence: TGCAGCGTTGAAGTGATGGAAGGGGATGGCTACACCTTC.

The sample holds a few counts of this clone. The chain is built from TRBV2 and TRBJ1-1, with D perhaps TRBD1 (6 bases). Germline CDR1 and CDR2: SNHLY and FYNNEI. The CDR3 consists of 14 residues. V was trimmed by 5 bases and J by 2 bases, leaving 12 bases between them. CDR3 bases: TGTGCCAGCAGTTTCAGGGGTAAAAACACTGAAGCTTTCTTT. Its protein product is CASSFRGKNTEAFF.

The chain joins TRBV29-1 to TRBJ1-2; the D gene is possibly TRBD1 (6 bases). CDR1 is SQVTM, CDR2 ANQGSEA, per germline. Trimming removed 5 bases from V and 6 bases from J, with 13 bases in between. This CDR3 region has 12 residues. CDR3 bases: TGCAGCGTTACCCTGGGGGCAAATGGCTACACCTTC. The encoded protein is CSVTLGANGYTF.